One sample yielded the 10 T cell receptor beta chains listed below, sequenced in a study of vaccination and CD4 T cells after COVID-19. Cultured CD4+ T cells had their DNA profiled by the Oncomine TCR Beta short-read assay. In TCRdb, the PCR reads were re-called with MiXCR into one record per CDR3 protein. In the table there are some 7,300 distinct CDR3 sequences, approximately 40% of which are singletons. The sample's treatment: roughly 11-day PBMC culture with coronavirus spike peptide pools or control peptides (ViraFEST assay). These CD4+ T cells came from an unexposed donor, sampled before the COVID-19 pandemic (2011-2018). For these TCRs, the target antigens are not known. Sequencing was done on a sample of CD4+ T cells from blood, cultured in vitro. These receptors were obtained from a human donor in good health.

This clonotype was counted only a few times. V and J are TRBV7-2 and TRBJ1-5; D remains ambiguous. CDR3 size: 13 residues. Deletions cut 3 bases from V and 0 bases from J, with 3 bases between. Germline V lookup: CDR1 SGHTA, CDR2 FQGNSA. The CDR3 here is CASSFNSNQPQHF. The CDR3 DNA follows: TGTGCCAGCAGCTTTAATAGCAATCAGCCCCAGCATTTT.

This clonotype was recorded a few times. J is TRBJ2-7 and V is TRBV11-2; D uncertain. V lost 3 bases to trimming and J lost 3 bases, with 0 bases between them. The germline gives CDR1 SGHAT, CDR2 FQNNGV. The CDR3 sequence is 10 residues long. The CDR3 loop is CASSFYEQYF. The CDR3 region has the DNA TGTGCCAGCAGCTTCTACGAGCAGTACTTC.

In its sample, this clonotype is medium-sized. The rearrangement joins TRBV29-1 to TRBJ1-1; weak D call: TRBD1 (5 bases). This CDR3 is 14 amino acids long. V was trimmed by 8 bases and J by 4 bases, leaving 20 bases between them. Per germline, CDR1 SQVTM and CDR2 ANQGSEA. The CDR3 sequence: CSITRAGQGTEAFF. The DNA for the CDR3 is TGCAGCATAACCAGGGCGGGCCAAGGCACTGAAGCTTTCTTT.

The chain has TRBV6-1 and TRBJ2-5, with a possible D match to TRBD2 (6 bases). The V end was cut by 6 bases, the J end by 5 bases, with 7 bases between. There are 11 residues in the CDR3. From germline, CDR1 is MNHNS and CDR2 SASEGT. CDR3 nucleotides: TGTGCCAGCAGCAGCGGGGAGACCCAGTACTTC. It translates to CASSSGETQYF.

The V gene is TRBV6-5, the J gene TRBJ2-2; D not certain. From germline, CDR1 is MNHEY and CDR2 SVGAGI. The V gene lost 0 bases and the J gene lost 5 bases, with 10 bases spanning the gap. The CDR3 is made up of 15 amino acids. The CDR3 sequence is CASSYSLRKTGELFF. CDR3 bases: TGTGCCAGCAGTTACTCCTTAAGGAAGACCGGGGAGCTGTTTTTT.

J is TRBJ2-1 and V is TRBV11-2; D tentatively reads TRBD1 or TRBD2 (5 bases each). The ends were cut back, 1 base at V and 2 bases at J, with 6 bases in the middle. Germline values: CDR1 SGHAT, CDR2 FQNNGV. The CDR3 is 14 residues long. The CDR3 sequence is CASSLAGPYNEQFF. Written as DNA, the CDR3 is TGTGCCAGCAGCTTAGCGGGACCCTACAATGAGCAGTTCTTC.

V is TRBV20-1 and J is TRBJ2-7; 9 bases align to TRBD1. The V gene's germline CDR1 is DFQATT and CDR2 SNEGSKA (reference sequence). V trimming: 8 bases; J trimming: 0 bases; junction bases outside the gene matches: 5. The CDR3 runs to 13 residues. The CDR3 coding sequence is TGCAGTCCCGTGACAGGGGGCTCCTACGAGCAGTACTTC. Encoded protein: CSPVTGGSYEQYF.

The CDR3 region has the DNA TGTGCCACCAGTGATCGTGGAGTGGGGGATACGCAGTATTTT. This encodes CATSDRGVGDTQYF. The genes are TRBV24-1 and TRBJ2-3; D remains ambiguous. The CDR3 has 14 residues. V lost 3 bases and J 6 bases, leaving 12 bases between the germline ends. Germline V gene sequence: CDR1 KGHDR, CDR2 SFDVKD.

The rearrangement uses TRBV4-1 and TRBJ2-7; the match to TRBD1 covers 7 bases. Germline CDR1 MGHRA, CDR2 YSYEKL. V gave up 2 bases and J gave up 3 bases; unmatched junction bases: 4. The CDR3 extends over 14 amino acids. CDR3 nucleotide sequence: TGCGCCAGCAGCCAACGGGACAGCGACTACGAGCAGTACTTC. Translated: CASSQRDSDYEQYF.

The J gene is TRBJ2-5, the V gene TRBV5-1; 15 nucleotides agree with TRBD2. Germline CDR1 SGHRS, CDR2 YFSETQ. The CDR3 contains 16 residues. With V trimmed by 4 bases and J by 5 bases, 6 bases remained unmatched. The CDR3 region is CASSRTGTSGGETQYF. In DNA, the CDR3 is TGCGCCAGCAGCCGGACCGGGACTAGCGGGGGGGAGACCCAGTACTTC.